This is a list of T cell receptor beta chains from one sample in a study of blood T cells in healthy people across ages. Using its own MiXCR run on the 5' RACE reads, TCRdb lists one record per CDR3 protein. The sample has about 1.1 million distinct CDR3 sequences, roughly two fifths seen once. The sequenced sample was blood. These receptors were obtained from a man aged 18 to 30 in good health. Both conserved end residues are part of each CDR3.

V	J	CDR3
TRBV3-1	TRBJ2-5	CASSPDRDVQETQYF
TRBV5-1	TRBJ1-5	CASAGTQPQHF
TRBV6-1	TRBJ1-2	CASTRTGRMDGYTF
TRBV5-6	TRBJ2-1	CASSLDRGRPNEQFF
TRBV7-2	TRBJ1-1	CASSLDRGQAFF
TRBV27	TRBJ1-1	CASSLNPFGVNTEAFF
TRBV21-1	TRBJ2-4	CASSKGGGKNIQYF
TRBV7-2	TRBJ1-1	CASSLPPGPEAFF
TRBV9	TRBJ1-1	CASSPEGWEMNTEAFF
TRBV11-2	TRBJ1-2	CSSSVSAGYTF
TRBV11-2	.	CASSFAGGDEQYF
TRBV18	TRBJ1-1	CASSPPGHRANTEAFF
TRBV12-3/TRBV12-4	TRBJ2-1	CASSLTWGQSGGNEQFF
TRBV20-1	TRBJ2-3	CSASAGTTGTDTQYF
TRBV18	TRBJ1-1	CASSPEGTGTTEAFF
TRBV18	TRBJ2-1	CASSQGVFSYNEQFF
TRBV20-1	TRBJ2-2	CSARENTGELFF
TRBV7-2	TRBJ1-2	CASSLRVRTGPLANYGYTF
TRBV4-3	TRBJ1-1	CASGDEGSTEAFF
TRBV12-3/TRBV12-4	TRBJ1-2	CASSSGPYGYTF
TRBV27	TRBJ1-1	CASSLRRLNTEAFF
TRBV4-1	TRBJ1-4	CASGAPIPGEKLFF
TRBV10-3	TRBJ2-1	CAISEGDYNEQFF
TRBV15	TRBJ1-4	CATSRERVQEKLFF
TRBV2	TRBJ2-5	CASAWDGLASEQYF
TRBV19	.	CASSSELAGGESSYNEQYF
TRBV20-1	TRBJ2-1	CSARIRDRVYNEQFF
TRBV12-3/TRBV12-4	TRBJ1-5	CASRSGVPSNQPQHF
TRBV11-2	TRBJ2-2	CASSLVFGLGGDKNTGELFF
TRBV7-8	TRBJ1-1	CASSSGGVEAFF
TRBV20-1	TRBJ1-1	CSAGTGVPKAFF